A single sample is the source of the 30 T cell receptor beta chains below, sequenced in a study of blood T cell repertoires in COVID-19. TCRdb's copy holds only in-frame clones and misses some; the assay was immunoSEQ multiplex PCR. The profile shows about 77,000 clones, 90% of them singletons. Specimen: peripheral blood. The source of these receptors is a woman over 75 with active or convalescent COVID-19.

The chain joins TRBV6-5 to TRBJ2-5, with 9 bases aligning to TRBD1. Trimming removed 5 bases from V and 5 bases from J; junction bases left unmatched: 9. Germline V gene lookup returns CDR1 MNHEY and CDR2 SVGAGI. There are 15 residues in the CDR3. The CDR3 here is CASSQNRGRIETQYF. The DNA of the CDR3 is TGTGCCAGCAGTCAAAACAGGGGGCGCATCGAGACCCAGTACTTC.

This sequence joins TRBV5-4 and TRBJ1-2; D gene uncertain. This CDR3 contains 15 residues. With 2 bases removed from V and 3 bases from J, the gap between germline ends came to 14 bases. Germline-derived CDR1 and CDR2 are SGHNT and YYREEE (reference sequence). The DNA for the CDR3 is TGTGCCAGCAGCTTTCTTAACAAGGGAGACTATGGCTACACCTTC. The encoded protein is CASSFLNKGDYGYTF.

The rearrangement uses TRBV7-2 and TRBJ1-4; no clear D gene. Between the trimmed V and J ends, which lost 0 bases and 4 bases, there was a span of 6 bases. The CDR3 has 14 residues. Per the germline V gene, CDR1 is SGHTA and CDR2 is FQGNSA. The CDR3 coding sequence is TGTGCCAGCAGCTTAGCCGGGATTAATGAAAAACTGTTTTTT. Translated, it gives CASSLAGINEKLFF.

This clone was seen just once. V and J are TRBV18 and TRBJ2-3; 7 positions match TRBD1. The V segment lost 6 bases and the J segment 2 bases; nucleotides outside the gene matches: 5. The CDR3 extends over 14 amino acids. Germline V gene lookup returns CDR1 KGHSH and CDR2 LQKENI. The CDR3 nucleotides are TGTGCCAGCTCTTTACAGGGGATCACAGATACGCAGTATTTT. Its protein product is CASSLQGITDTQYF. Together with reference TRBV18 and TRBJ2-3, the CDR3 gives the full variable domain: NAGVMQNPRHLVRRRGQEARLRCSPMKGHSHVYWYRQLPEEGLKFMVYLQKENIIDESGMPKERFSAEFPKEGPSILRIQQVVRGDSAAYFCASSLQGITDTQYFGPGTRLTVL.

The chain has TRBV9 and TRBJ2-7; TRBD1 agrees at 7 bases. From germline, CDR1 is SGDLS and CDR2 YYNGEE. This CDR3 spans 15 amino acids. V gave up 0 bases and J gave up 5 bases; unmatched junction bases: 8. The CDR3, as DNA: TGTGCCAGCAGCGTAGAGGGGGCCCCAGTCCACGAGCAGTACTTC. Residues: CASSVEGAPVHEQYF.

This chain joins TRBV5-6 and TRBJ1-4; D is possibly TRBD1 (5 bases). Germline V gene data show CDR1 as SGHDT and CDR2 as YYEEEE. Trimming stripped 1 base from V and 5 bases from J, with 12 bases between. The CDR3 loop spans 15 amino acids. DNA for the CDR3: TGTGCCAGCAGCTTGTTTGGGGGGTTGAATGAAAAACTGTTTTTT. Protein sequence: CASSLFGGLNEKLFF. Full variable domain (remainder filled in from reference TRBV5-6 and TRBJ1-4): DAGVTQSPTHLIKTRGQQVTLRCSPKSGHDTVSWYQQALGQGPQFIFQYYEEEERQRGNFPDRFSGHQFPNYSSELNVNALLLGDSALYLCASSLFGGLNEKLFFGSGTQLSVL.

V is TRBV30 and J is TRBJ2-1; 14 bases line up with TRBD2. The CDR3 covers 13 residues. Germline lookup yields CDR1 GTSNPN and CDR2 SVGIG (reference sequence). V gave up 5 bases and J gave up 10 bases; unmatched junction bases: 4. The CDR3, as DNA: TGTGCCTGGCGACTAGCGGGGGGGTTGGAGCAGTTCTTC. The encoded protein is CAWRLAGGLEQFF. Drawing the rest from reference TRBV30 and TRBJ2-1, the complete variable domain is SQTIHQWPATLVQPVGSPLSLECTVEGTSNPNLYWYRQAAGRGLQLLFYSVGIGQISSEVPQNLSASRPQDRQFILSSKKLLLSDSGFYLCAWRLAGGLEQFFGPGTRLTVL.

The chain couples TRBV7-8 to TRBJ1-5, with D unresolved. Trimming shortened V by 2 bases and J by 4 bases, and 12 bases separated the two germline ends. Germline V gene sequence: CDR1 SGHVS, CDR2 FQNEAQ. There are 15 residues in the CDR3. The CDR3 sequence: CASSLSRVGNQPQHF. In DNA form, the CDR3 reads TGTGCCAGCAGCTTATCGAGGGTAGGGAATCAGCCCCAGCATTTT.

The rearrangement uses TRBV6-5 and TRBJ2-1, with 14 bases that match TRBD2. V lost 6 bases to trimming and J lost 3 bases; unmatched junction nucleotides: 1. Germline values: CDR1 MNHEY, CDR2 SVGAGI. CDR3 size: 15 residues. The CDR3 is CASRGTSGGYNEQFF. Written as DNA, the CDR3 is TGTGCCAGCAGAGGGACTAGCGGGGGCTACAATGAGCAGTTCTTC.

The genes are TRBV7-9 and TRBJ2-7; 7 nucleotides line up with TRBD2. Trimming at V came to 5 bases and at J to 3 bases, leaving 16 bases not matched to a gene. Germline CDR1 and CDR2: SEHNR and FQNEAQ (reference sequence). The CDR3 runs to 17 residues. CDR3: CASSPRGGGTRNYEQYF. CDR3 in DNA: TGTGCCAGCAGCCCGAGAGGCGGGGGTACGCGTAACTACGAGCAGTACTTC.

The V gene is TRBV4-3, the J gene TRBJ2-5; 10 bases agree with TRBD2. The CDR3 is 15 residues long. Trimming cost V 4 bases and J 5 bases; bases outside gene matches: 7. Germline V CDR1 and CDR2: LGHNA, YSLEER. The CDR3 here is CASSPGRLAGETQYF. CDR3 bases: TGCGCCAGCAGCCCAGGTCGACTAGCGGGCGAGACCCAGTACTTC.

The genes are TRBV4-1 and TRBJ2-7; 8 bases line up with TRBD1. Losses at the gene ends were 2 bases for V and 7 bases for J; bases not matched to a gene: 10. This CDR3 is 15 amino acids long. The germline V gene encodes CDR1 MGHRA and CDR2 YSYEKL. CDR3 coding DNA: TGCGCCAGCAGCCAACTGGACAGGGAGCTTGAGGAGCAGTACTTC. This sequence encodes CASSQLDRELEEQYF.

This chain links TRBV27 with TRBJ2-7, with TRBD1 matching over 8 bases. V was pared by 5 bases and J by 6 bases, with 6 bases of the junction left unmatched. The V gene's germline CDR1 is MNHEY and CDR2 SMNVEV (reference sequence). This CDR3 has 13 residues. As DNA, the CDR3 is TGTGCCAGCAGTGGAAGGACAGGGTTCGAGCAGTACTTC. Encoded protein: CASSGRTGFEQYF.

The V gene is TRBV28, the J gene TRBJ1-2, with 8 bases that match TRBD1. Unmatched junction bases numbered 4, after V lost 6 bases and J lost 4 bases. Germline V CDR1 and CDR2: MDHEN, SYDVKM. CDR3 length: 13 residues. CDR3 residues: CASRADRAYGYTF. Written as DNA, the CDR3 is TGTGCCAGCAGGGCGGACAGGGCCTATGGCTACACCTTC.

The chain employs TRBV28 and TRBJ1-2; D possibly corresponds to TRBD1 (6 bases). This CDR3 comprises 14 residues. Germline values: CDR1 MDHEN, CDR2 SYDVKM. Trimming pared 8 bases from V and 0 bases from J, leaving 13 bases between. The CDR3 coding sequence is TGTGCCAGCTCTACAACAGGGCCTAACTATGGCTACACCTTC. Protein sequence: CASSTTGPNYGYTF.

In DNA form, the CDR3 reads TGTGCCAGCAGGCTGGGGGGGGCAGATACGCAGTATTTT. Translated: CASRLGGADTQYF. V and J are TRBV6-6 and TRBJ2-3; 7 bases are shared with TRBD2. Trimming took 6 bases from V and 4 from J; bases not matched to a gene: 4. Germline V gene lookup returns CDR1 MNHNY and CDR2 SVGAGI (reference sequence). The CDR3 has 13 amino acids.

The chain has TRBV19 and TRBJ1-5; D ambiguous. Germline V gene lookup returns CDR1 LNHDA and CDR2 SQIVND (reference sequence). The CDR3 totals 15 residues. V gave up 6 bases and J gave up 0 bases, with 12 bases separating them. The CDR3 coding sequence is TGTGCCAGTAGCATGTGGACTTATAGCAATCAGCCCCAGCATTTT. Translated: CASSMWTYSNQPQHF.

The J gene is TRBJ2-1, the V gene TRBV6-2 or TRBV6-3; D not certain. Germline-derived CDR1 and CDR2 are MNHEY and SVGEGT. The length of the CDR3 is 13 residues. V gave up 6 bases and J gave up 5 bases, with 11 bases separating them. CDR3 bases: TGTGCCAGCAGCCGCCCCCCGGACAATGAGCAGTTCTTC. Translated: CASSRPPDNEQFF.

The sample holds one count of this clone. The gene calls are TRBV19 and TRBJ1-2; D possibly corresponds to TRBD1 (5 bases). Trimming pared 7 bases from V and 7 bases from J, leaving 13 bases between. The CDR3 runs 12 residues. CDR1 is LNHDA and CDR2 is SQIVND in the germline V gene (reference sequence). The CDR3 DNA reads as TGTGCCAGTATTGGGACTAGTGGTGGCTACACCTTC. This sequence encodes CASIGTSGGYTF.

J is TRBJ2-7 and V is TRBV5-1; TRBD1 matches 11 bases. The CDR3 runs to 13 residues. Germline V gives CDR1 SGHRS, CDR2 YFSETQ. V lost 5 bases, J lost 5 bases, and 3 bases stayed unmatched. CDR3: CASSWTGGNEQYF. The CDR3 DNA follows: TGCGCCAGCAGTTGGACAGGGGGCAACGAGCAGTACTTC.

The chain recombines TRBV27 with TRBJ2-2; 8 bases match TRBD1. J was trimmed by 1 base and V by 0 bases; bases with no gene match: 4. The length of the CDR3 is 17 residues. Looked up from germline, CDR1 is MNHEY and CDR2 is SMNVEV (reference sequence). The CDR3 spells CASSLSVGQGNTGELFF. The CDR3 bases are TGTGCCAGCAGTTTATCAGTCGGACAGGGGAACACCGGGGAGCTGTTTTTT.

The chain carries TRBV9 and TRBJ2-1; D unresolved. Trimming took off 3 bases at V and 6 bases at J, with 7 bases between the two ends. This CDR3 has 12 amino acids. Germline lookup yields CDR1 SGDLS and CDR2 YYNGEE. This chain's CDR3 is CASSGRVNEQFF. DNA of the CDR3: TGTGCCAGCAGCGGACGGGTCAATGAGCAGTTCTTC.

The chain combines TRBV5-1 with TRBJ2-7; 8 positions match TRBD1. Losses at the gene ends were 0 bases for V and 7 bases for J; bases not matched to a gene: 9. This CDR3 spans 15 amino acids. CDR1 is SGHRS and CDR2 is YFSETQ in the germline V gene. CDR3 residues: CASSLATGAYEEQYF. CDR3 in DNA: TGCGCCAGCAGCTTGGCGACAGGGGCCTATGAAGAGCAGTACTTC.

The chain carries TRBV28 and TRBJ1-5; 8 bases are a match to TRBD1. V shed 1 base and J 3 bases; nucleotides not matched to a gene: 2. CDR3 length: 15 amino acids. Germline-derived CDR1 and CDR2 are MDHEN and SYDVKM. The CDR3 DNA sequence: TGTGCCAGCAGTTTATTGGACAGGGACAATCAGCCCCAGCATTTT. Amino acid sequence: CASSLLDRDNQPQHF.

The CDR3 region is CASSLVGVNTEAFF. The CDR3 coding sequence is TGTGCCAGCAGCTTGGTAGGGGTGAACACTGAAGCTTTCTTT. The J gene is TRBJ1-1, the V gene TRBV5-4, with a weak D call TRBD1 (5 bases). Trimming pared 0 bases from V and 0 bases from J, leaving 6 bases between. From germline, CDR1 is SGHNT and CDR2 YYREEE (reference sequence). The CDR3 sequence is 14 residues long.

The rearrangement joins TRBV5-1 to TRBJ2-3, with D tentatively TRBD2 (6 bases). V was pared by 0 bases and J by 6 bases, with 17 bases between. This CDR3 region has 16 residues. CDR1 is SGHRS and CDR2 is YFSETQ in the germline V gene. The CDR3 coding sequence is TGCGCCAGCAGCTTGGAGCGCGGGGCCTTGAGGGATACGCAGTATTTT. Translation gives CASSLERGALRDTQYF. The full variable domain, with the rest looked up from reference TRBV5-1 and TRBJ2-3, is KAGVTQTPRYLIKTRGQQVTLSCSPISGHRSVSWYQQTPGQGLQFLFEYFSETQRNKGNFPGRFSGRQFSNSRSEMNVSTLELGDSALYLCASSLERGALRDTQYFGPGTRLTVL.

The chain is built from TRBV7-2 and TRBJ2-5; 10 bases align to TRBD2. The CDR3 is made up of 12 amino acids. Unmatched junction bases numbered 0, after V lost 6 bases and J lost 5 bases. Germline V gene data show CDR1 as SGHTA and CDR2 as FQGNSA. The DNA for the CDR3 is TGTGCCAGCAGACTAGCGGGGGAGACCCAGTACTTC. As protein: CASRLAGETQYF.

J is TRBJ2-1 and V is TRBV1; the table's D call, TRBD2, was not checked against the DNA. TRBV1 is deemed a pseudogene. The CDR3 length is 16 residues. The CDR3 is CTSSQLQRGGYNEQFF. DNA of the CDR3: TGCACCAGCAGCCAACTTCAGCGGGGAGGATACAATGAGCAGTTCTTC.

This chain connects TRBV7-9 to TRBJ2-7; 8 bases match TRBD1. The V gene's germline CDR1 is SEHNR and CDR2 FQNEAQ (reference sequence). This CDR3 spans 13 amino acids. V was clipped by 8 bases and J by 2 bases; unmatched bases: 5. Here the CDR3 DNA reads TGTGCCAGCTCTGGACAGGGAACCTACGAGCAGTACTTC. Amino acids: CASSGQGTYEQYF. Full variable domain (rest looked up from reference TRBV7-9 and TRBJ2-7): DTGVSQNPRHKITKRGQNVTFRCDPISEHNRLYWYRQTLGQGPEFLTYFQNEAQLEKSRLLSDRFSAERPKGSFSTLEIQRTEQGDSAMYLCASSGQGTYEQYFGPGTRLTVT.

V usage is TRBV5-4 and J usage is TRBJ1-1; a possible D gene is TRBD1 (6 bases). The CDR3 sequence is 13 residues long. With 4 bases removed from V and 4 bases from J, the gap between germline ends came to 11 bases. The germline V gene encodes CDR1 SGHNT and CDR2 YYREEE (reference sequence). CDR3 sequence: CASSPGHFTEAFF. The DNA for the CDR3 is TGTGCCAGCAGCCCGGGACACTTCACTGAAGCTTTCTTT.